Sequencing of this T cell receptor (beta chain) was carried out in a study of blood T cell repertoires in COVID-19. Sequencing was performed with immunoSEQ multiplex PCR; in TCRdb, only in-frame clones are kept and a portion is missing. The table has several thousand clones, roughly nine tenths seen once. V shed 5 bases and J shed 6 bases, with 22 bases lying between them. This CDR3 has 16 amino acids. Per germline, CDR1 SGHVS and CDR2 FQNEAQ. The source material was peripheral blood. The V call is TRBV7-8, the J call TRBJ1-2, with D possibly being TRBD1 (6 bases). This clonotype was obtained from a human donor in a cohort sampled during active COVID-19. The donor label of this sample is uncertain. The CDR3 DNA is TGTGCCAGCAGCCCAGAGGGGGGGAGTCCCGCGAATGGCTACACCTTC. It is translated as CASSPEGGSPANGYTF.